The rows below give T cell receptor beta chains drawn from one sample of a study of human T cells and chemical hapten exposure. TCRdb re-derived calls from the RACE reads in MiXCR, one entry per CDR3 protein. The sample includes more than 250,000 distinct CDR3 sequences, 7.7% of them seen just once. Sequenced material: whole blood, taken in connection with sensitization to the hapten diphenylcyclopropenone (DPC). The origin of the receptors is a man between 18 and 29 years old with alopecia areata. Some clones in this sample may be carry-over from other donors' samples. The CDR3 runs from the conserved cysteine through the conserved F or W. The D gene is left open where the match is weak. Clone size appears in some rows only: once, few, many, or a class for an expanded clone.

j_gene,v_gene,len,abundance,d_gene,CDR3nt,CDR3aa
TRBJ1-2,TRBV10-2,13,medium-sized,.,TGCGCCAGCAGGGACAGTTATAACTATGGCTACACCTTC,CASRDSYNYGYTF
TRBJ2-7,TRBV10-3,14,many,.,TGTGCCATCAGTGAGAAAAGCGGCCCCTACGAGCAGTACTTC,CAISEKSGPYEQYF
TRBJ2-1,TRBV4-3,16,many,.,TGCGCCAGCAGCCAAAATGCCGGGGCCTCCTACAATGAGCAGTTCTTC,CASSQNAGASYNEQFF
TRBJ2-7,TRBV27,15,few,.,TGTGCCAGCAGTTTTTTTGGCGGAAGCTCCTACGAGCAGTACTTC,CASSFFGGSSYEQYF
TRBJ2-4,TRBV5-1,15,.,.,TGCGCCAGCAGCTTGGTCCTGGGGGCAAAAAACATTCAGTACTTC,CASSLVLGAKNIQYF
TRBJ1-4,TRBV28,15,.,.,TGTGCCAGCAGTTCGGGGTTTGCAACTAATGAAAAACTGTTTTTT,CASSSGFATNEKLFF
TRBJ1-4,TRBV7-8,15,few,.,TGTGCCAGCAGCTTATTGAGGGGTACCAATGAAAAACTGTTTTTT,CASSLLRGTNEKLFF
TRBJ2-7,TRBV6-5,15,many,.,TGTGCCAGCAGTTACCGTCGGGACGGCGGCTACGAGCAGTACTTC,CASSYRRDGGYEQYF
TRBJ2-5,TRBV5-1,16,.,.,TGCGCCAGCAGAACAACAGGGCTGGGGAACCAAGAGACCCAGTACTTC,CASRTTGLGNQETQYF
TRBJ2-7,TRBV6-2/TRBV6-3,16,few,.,TGTGCCAGCAGTTACGGGGGCAGTCAGAGCTCCTACGAGCAGTACTTC,CASSYGGSQSSYEQYF
TRBJ1-2,TRBV7-2,16,few,TRBD1,TGTGCCAGCAGCTCTCGACAAAGGGGGCGAATCTATGGCTACACCTTC,CASSSRQRGRIYGYTF
TRBJ1-2,TRBV29-1,13,many,TRBD1,TGCAGCGTTCGCGGGACAGAGCACTATGGCTACACCTTC,CSVRGTEHYGYTF
TRBJ2-7,TRBV6-2/TRBV6-3,13,few,.,TGTGCCAGCAGTCCGGACGGTGACTACGAGCAGTACTTC,CASSPDGDYEQYF
TRBJ2-7,TRBV7-9,16,.,.,TGTGCCAGCAGCTTTAGTCACGGCGGGGAATCCTACGAGCAGTACTTC,CASSFSHGGESYEQYF
TRBJ1-5,TRBV5-6,17,few,TRBD1,TGTGCCAGCAGCCCCGGGACAGGGGATACGTATCCCCAGCCCCAGCATTTT,CASSPGTGDTYPQPQHF
TRBJ2-1,TRBV6-5,14,.,TRBD1,TGTGCCAGCAGTCACGAACAGGGGGATAATGAGCAGTTCTTC,CASSHEQGDNEQFF
TRBJ2-3,TRBV18,12,few,.,TGTGCCAGCTCACCACCAATAGATACGCAGTATTTT,CASSPPIDTQYF
TRBJ2-7,TRBV12-3/TRBV12-4,14,many,TRBD2,TGTGCCAGCAGACTAGCGGGACCGACCTACGAGCAGTACTTC,CASRLAGPTYEQYF
TRBJ1-3,TRBV20-1,12,.,.,TGCAGTGCACGGGACACAGGAAACACCATATATTTT,CSARDTGNTIYF
TRBJ1-2,TRBV11-2,15,few,.,TGTGCCAGCAGCTCGCACAGGGAAATTAACTATGGCTACACCTTC,CASSSHREINYGYTF
TRBJ2-1,TRBV7-2,16,few,TRBD2,TGTGCCAGCAGCCTCCTACTAGCGGGGAGATACAATGAGCAGTTCTTC,CASSLLLAGRYNEQFF
TRBJ2-1,TRBV10-3,15,few,TRBD2,TGTGCCATCAGTGTTATAGCGGGGGATTACAATGAGCAGTTCTTC,CAISVIAGDYNEQFF
TRBJ2-7,TRBV2,13,.,TRBD1,TGTGCCAGCACCGGACAGGGATCCTACGAGCAGTACTTC,CASTGQGSYEQYF
TRBJ1-5,TRBV3-1,15,few,TRBD1,TGTGCCAGCAGCCTACAGGGGCAGGGCAATCAGCCCCAGCATTTT,CASSLQGQGNQPQHF
TRBJ2-1,TRBV12-3/TRBV12-4,18,.,.,TGTGCCAGCAGTCCACCGCCCGGAGGCAGCGGAACCTACAATGAGCAGTTCTTC,CASSPPPGGSGTYNEQFF
TRBJ2-7,TRBV6-2/TRBV6-3,20,few,.,TGTGCCAGCAGTTACGTCAGAGCGCTCCAAGGGGTGTTTATGGACTACGAGCAGTACTTC,CASSYVRALQGVFMDYEQYF
TRBJ1-5,TRBV7-2,12,many,.,TGTGCCAGCAGCTTTCGAGGACAGCCCCAGCATTTT,CASSFRGQPQHF
TRBJ1-5,TRBV7-2,16,few,.,TGTGCCAGCAGCCCCAGCGGTGTAGACCGCAATCAGCCCCAGCATTTT,CASSPSGVDRNQPQHF
TRBJ2-1,TRBV6-5,14,few,.,TGTGCCAGCAGTACGAGCGGGCCGATCAATGAGCAGTTCTTC,CASSTSGPINEQFF
TRBJ2-1,TRBV5-5,15,few,.,TGTGCCAGCAGCTTTCTGGACTCCTCCTACAATGAGCAGTTCTTC,CASSFLDSSYNEQFF
TRBJ2-3,TRBV6-6,14,few,.,TGTGCCAGCAGTTCCACGGGACAAAAAGATACGCAGTATTTT,CASSSTGQKDTQYF
TRBJ2-3,TRBV7-8,14,few,TRBD2,TGTGCCAGCGGTAGCGGGGGGTCCACAGATACGCAGTATTTT,CASGSGGSTDTQYF
TRBJ2-1,TRBV29-1,10,few,.,TGCAGCGCCGGGTACAATGAGCAGTTCTTC,CSAGYNEQFF
TRBJ2-2,TRBV11-2,18,many,.,TGTGCCAGCAGCTTAGAAGGGTTTAGCCGAACAAACACCGGGGAGCTGTTTTTT,CASSLEGFSRTNTGELFF
TRBJ1-1,TRBV27,14,.,.,TGTGCCAGCAGTTTGCGCAGTCGCGGCACTGAAGCTTTCTTT,CASSLRSRGTEAFF
TRBJ2-5,TRBV27,15,few,TRBD2,TGTGCCAGCAGTCCGGGGACTAGCGGATGGGAAACCCAGTACTTC,CASSPGTSGWETQYF
TRBJ2-6,TRBV6-4,14,many,.,TGTGCCAGCAGTGAAGCCTCTGGGGCCAACGTCCTGACTTTC,CASSEASGANVLTF
TRBJ2-1,TRBV6-2/TRBV6-3,17,many,TRBD2,TGTGCCAGCGCTAAACTAGCGGGGGGGACGAGCTACAATGAGCAGTTCTTC,CASAKLAGGTSYNEQFF
TRBJ1-1,TRBV4-1,16,.,.,TGCGCCAGCAGCCAAGCTGGCGTGGTTCGGGACACTGAAGCTTTCTTT,CASSQAGVVRDTEAFF
TRBJ2-2,TRBV5-1,18,few,TRBD1,TGCGCCAGCAGCTTGGATTTAGGGGACAGGAGGAACACCGGGGAGCTGTTTTTT,CASSLDLGDRRNTGELFF
TRBJ2-3,TRBV7-3,17,.,TRBD2,TGTGCCAGCAGCTACCAAGCGGGGGGCCTCCTCGCAGATACGCAGTATTTT,CASSYQAGGLLADTQYF
TRBJ2-3,TRBV12-3/TRBV12-4,14,.,.,TGTGCCAGCAGCGCGGGACAAAGCACAGATACGCAGTATTTT,CASSAGQSTDTQYF
TRBJ2-6,TRBV24-1,14,many,.,TGTGCCACCAGTGGAGGGGTCGGGGCCAACGTCCTGACTTTC,CATSGGVGANVLTF
TRBJ2-3,TRBV25-1,15,few,.,TGTGCCAGCAGTGATTCAGCCCGACTCACAGATACGCAGTATTTT,CASSDSARLTDTQYF
TRBJ2-1,TRBV7-6,16,few,.,TGTGCCAGCAGCTTATCGGGCGGAGTGGCCTACAATGAGCAGTTCTTC,CASSLSGGVAYNEQFF
TRBJ1-6,TRBV7-2,13,few,.,TGTGCCAGCGAACCAGGAGGGAATTCACCCCTCCACTTT,CASEPGGNSPLHF
TRBJ1-4,TRBV7-9,13,.,.,TGTGCCAGCAGCTTTCCAAGCGATGAAAAACTGTTTTTT,CASSFPSDEKLFF
TRBJ2-3,TRBV5-1,15,few,.,TGCGCCAGCAGCTTTATCAATCAGGGCACAGATACGCAGTATTTT,CASSFINQGTDTQYF
TRBJ1-1,TRBV7-3,14,.,TRBD1,TGTGCCAGCAGCCCCCGGGACAGATCGGATGAAGCTTTCTTT,CASSPRDRSDEAFF
TRBJ1-1,TRBV20-1,14,few,TRBD1,TGCAGTGCCCAAGGAGGGACAGCGAACACTGAAGCTTTCTTT,CSAQGGTANTEAFF
TRBJ2-5,TRBV29-1,11,.,.,TGCAGCGTTGCCGTGGGGGAGACCCAGTACTTC,CSVAVGETQYF
TRBJ1-4,TRBV3-1,16,.,.,TGTGCCAGCAGCCAAAGAGTCAGGGGCTTTAATGAAAAACTGTTTTTT,CASSQRVRGFNEKLFF
TRBJ2-2,TRBV2,14,many,.,TGTGCCAGCAAGCACAGCACGAACACCGGGGAGCTGTTTTTT,CASKHSTNTGELFF